One and the same sample provided the 27 T cell receptor beta chains below, sequenced in a study of blood T cell repertoires in COVID-19. TCRdb keeps only in-frame clones here, not all; method: immunoSEQ multiplex PCR. Of 85,000 to 90,000 clones in the sample, 89% were seen once. Sequencing was done on a sample of peripheral blood. These TCRs come from a woman aged 80 or older with active COVID-19.

V gene TRBV9 combines with J gene TRBJ2-3, with D perhaps TRBD1 (5 bases). Germline CDR1 SGDLS, CDR2 YYNGEE. The CDR3 runs to 15 residues. V shed 0 bases and J shed 0 bases, with 8 bases lying between them. DNA for the CDR3: TGTGCCAGCAGCGTAGAGGGGATTAGCACAGATACGCAGTATTTT. Translation: CASSVEGISTDTQYF.

The V gene is TRBV14, the J gene TRBJ1-6, with TRBD1 matching 7 bases. The CDR3 sequence is 16 residues long. CDR1 and CDR2 (germline): SGHDN, FVKESK. V was clipped by 4 bases and J by 7 bases; unmatched bases: 10. The DNA of the CDR3 is TGTGCCAGCAGCCCGACAGGGATAAGGTTGAATTCACCCCTCCACTTT. Amino acids: CASSPTGIRLNSPLHF.

The chain links TRBV18 to TRBJ1-5; TRBD1 might be the D (6 bases). Germline V CDR1 and CDR2: KGHSH, LQKENI. The CDR3 has 15 amino acids. Trimming cost V 5 bases and J 2 bases, with 13 bases left between them. The CDR3 region has the DNA TGTGCCAGCTCATCAACAGGGTTGGGCAATCAGCCCCAGCATTTT. Protein sequence: CASSSTGLGNQPQHF.

This chain links TRBV11-3 with TRBJ2-5, with TRBD2 matching over 8 bases. J was trimmed by 1 base and V by 1 base; bases with no gene match: 2. This CDR3 comprises 15 residues. Germline-derived CDR1 and CDR2 are SGHNT and YENEEA. The CDR3 DNA follows: TGTGCCAGCAGCTTAGCGGGAGGGGTCCAAGAGACCCAGTACTTC. This gives the protein CASSLAGGVQETQYF. Combining the CDR3 with reference TRBV11-3 and TRBJ2-5 gives the whole variable domain EAGVVQSPRYKIIEKKQPVAFWCNPISGHNTLYWYLQNLGQGPELLIRYENEEAVDDSQLPKDRFSAERLKGVDSTLKIQPAELGDSAVYLCASSLAGGVQETQYFGPGTRLLVL.

V gene TRBV7-9 combines with J gene TRBJ2-1; 9 bases fit TRBD1. V gave up 4 bases and J gave up 6 bases; unmatched junction bases: 13. This CDR3 region has 17 residues. Germline V gene lookup returns CDR1 SEHNR and CDR2 FQNEAQ (reference sequence). The CDR3 sequence: CASSSTWTGAFSNEQFF. The DNA of the CDR3 is TGTGCCAGCAGCTCGACATGGACAGGGGCCTTTAGCAATGAGCAGTTCTTC.

V gene TRBV5-6 combines with J gene TRBJ2-7; 9 bases match TRBD1. Germline-derived CDR1 and CDR2 are SGHDT and YYEEEE. The CDR3 is 14 residues long. V shed 2 bases and J 3 bases; nucleotides not matched to a gene: 3. Here the CDR3 reads CASSLGDRVYEQYF. CDR3 coding DNA: TGTGCCAGCAGCTTAGGGGACAGGGTCTACGAGCAGTACTTC.

The CDR3 protein is CASSYSISGNTQYF. The CDR3 coding sequence is TGTGCCAGCAGTTACTCGATTAGCGGAAATACGCAGTATTTT. The chain carries TRBV6-5 and TRBJ2-3; possibly TRBD2 for D (6 bases). Trimming took off 0 bases at V and 7 bases at J, with 11 bases between the two ends. CDR3 length equals 14 residues. Germline CDR1 is MNHEY and CDR2 is SVGAGI.

V usage is TRBV15 and J usage is TRBJ2-3; 7 nucleotides align to TRBD1. Per the germline V gene, CDR1 is LNHNV and CDR2 is YYDKDF (reference sequence). This CDR3 spans 17 amino acids. After removal of 0 bases from V and 2 bases from J, the junction contained 8 bases not matched to a gene. The CDR3 is CATSRDRRQGVTDTQYF. The CDR3 DNA reads as TGTGCCACCAGCAGAGATAGGAGACAGGGAGTCACAGATACGCAGTATTTT. The whole variable domain, filled in from reference TRBV15 and TRBJ2-3, reads DAMVIQNPRYQVTQFGKPVTLSCSQTLNHNVMYWYQQKSSQAPKLLFHYYDKDFNNEADTPDNFQSRRPNTSFCFLDIRSPGLGDTAMYLCATSRDRRQGVTDTQYFGPGTRLTVL.

V and J are TRBV12-3 or TRBV12-4 and TRBJ2-1; a weak D match, TRBD2 (6 bases). The CDR3 length is 12 residues. The germline V and J ends were trimmed by 7 bases and 13 bases, with 17 bases remaining between them. The DNA for the CDR3 is TGTGCCAGCACCCTCTACGGGAGTTCCCAGTTCTTC. It codes for CASTLYGSSQFF.

In DNA, the CDR3 is TGTGCCAGCAGCCGGCTAGCGGGAAGGTACGAGCAGTACTTC. Protein sequence: CASSRLAGRYEQYF. The chain combines TRBV11-2 with TRBJ2-7; TRBD2 matches at 9 bases. The ends lost 5 bases at V and 4 bases at J; junction bases unmatched: 6. The CDR3 is 14 amino acids. CDR1 SGHAT and CDR2 FQNNGV come from the germline V gene.

The chain's CDR3 is CASSPENEQFF. The CDR3 DNA reads as TGTGCCAGCTCACCGGAGAATGAGCAGTTCTTC. The chain is built from TRBV18 and TRBJ2-1; D call uncertain. V was trimmed by 3 bases and J by 7 bases, leaving 4 bases between them. The CDR3 spans 11 residues. CDR1 is KGHSH, CDR2 LQKENI, per germline.

This chain connects TRBV4-3 to TRBJ1-1; 9 bases align to TRBD1. The CDR3 spans 17 residues. Germline values: CDR1 LGHNA, CDR2 YSLEER. Germline trimming cut 1 base from V and 5 bases from J; bases unmatched to any gene: 11. The CDR3 DNA reads as TGCGCCAGCAGCCAAGCCACAACAGGGGGCGCTGGGACTGAAGCTTTCTTT. As protein: CASSQATTGGAGTEAFF.

This chain links TRBV2 with TRBJ2-7, with 11 bases that match TRBD1. Trimming at V came to 6 bases and at J to 1 base, leaving 5 bases not matched to a gene. Looked up from germline, CDR1 is SNHLY and CDR2 is FYNNEI. This CDR3 region has 15 residues. The CDR3 sequence is CASRTGTGGSYEQYF. The CDR3, as DNA: TGTGCCAGCAGAACCGGGACAGGGGGATCCTACGAGCAGTACTTC. Complete variable domain (other parts from reference TRBV2 and TRBJ2-7): EPEVTQTPSHQVTQMGQEVILRCVPISNHLYFYWYRQILGQKVEFLVSFYNNEISEKSEIFDDQFSVERPDGSNFTLKIRSTKLEDSAMYFCASRTGTGGSYEQYFGPGTRLTVT.

The chain joins TRBV9 to TRBJ2-1; tentative D call: TRBD2 (6 bases). Germline CDR1 reads SGDLS; CDR2 reads YYNGEE. The CDR3 consists of 14 residues. V lost 1 base, J lost 9 bases, and 14 bases lay in between. In DNA form, the CDR3 reads TGTGCCAGCAGCGTAAACGGGGTCGGGGGTGAGCAGTTCTTC. Amino acid sequence: CASSVNGVGGEQFF.

The chain has TRBV10-3 and TRBJ2-1; tentative D call: TRBD1 (8 bases). CDR1 is ENHRY and CDR2 is SYGVKD in the germline V gene. V lost 3 bases and J lost 9, with 15 bases in between. The CDR3 runs to 14 residues. The CDR3 spells CAISDNRGGGEQFF. CDR3 nucleotides: TGTGCCATCAGTGATAACAGGGGGGGCGGTGAGCAGTTCTTC.

The gene calls are TRBV5-6 and TRBJ2-3, with D possibly matching TRBD2 (6 bases). Between the trimmed V and J ends, which lost 4 bases and 4 bases, there was a span of 16 bases. The CDR3 length is 15 residues. The germline gives CDR1 SGHDT, CDR2 YYEEEE. The chain's CDR3 is CASSDGITGADTQYF. CDR3 sequence (DNA): TGTGCCAGCAGCGACGGGATCACGGGAGCAGATACGCAGTATTTT. Filled out from reference TRBV5-6 and TRBJ2-3, the complete variable domain reads DAGVTQSPTHLIKTRGQQVTLRCSPKSGHDTVSWYQQALGQGPQFIFQYYEEEERQRGNFPDRFSGHQFPNYSSELNVNALLLGDSALYLCASSDGITGADTQYFGPGTRLTVL.

In this sample, this clone turned up a few times. This chain joins TRBV5-5 and TRBJ1-2; D is undetermined. V lost 5 bases and J lost 8, with 19 bases in between. Germline CDR1 SGHKS, CDR2 YYEKEE (reference sequence). The CDR3 has 14 amino acids. This chain's CDR3 is CASRVDPMAGGYTF. As DNA, the CDR3 is TGTGCCAGCAGAGTAGACCCGATGGCGGGAGGCTACACCTTC.

The V gene is TRBV5-1, the J gene TRBJ2-5; weak D call: TRBD1 (6 bases). The germline V gene has CDR1 SGHRS and CDR2 YFSETQ. The CDR3 contains 14 residues. Trimming left V 7 bases short and J 3 bases short, with 16 bases between. DNA of the CDR3: TGCGCCAGCGCCGTCACCAGGGGCGAAGAGACCCAGTACTTC. It is translated as CASAVTRGEETQYF.

The CDR3 here is CASRPAAGTDTQYF. The CDR3, as DNA: TGTGCCAGCAGGCCCGCGGCTGGCACAGATACGCAGTATTTT. The chain carries TRBV7-9 and TRBJ2-3; no clear D. CDR3 length equals 14 residues. Germline V gives CDR1 SEHNR, CDR2 FQNEAQ (reference sequence). The germline V and J ends were trimmed by 6 bases and 1 base, with 11 bases remaining between them.

This clone is a singleton in its sample. This rearrangement joins TRBV7-7 to TRBJ2-7; 9 bases align to TRBD2. There are 15 residues in the CDR3. V lost 3 bases and J lost 4; bases outside the gene matches: 7. Germline V lookup: CDR1 SSHAT, CDR2 FNYEAQ (reference sequence). Written as DNA, the CDR3 is TGTGCCAGCAGCTTCCGGCCTAGCGGGACGTACGAGCAGTACTTC. The encoded protein is CASSFRPSGTYEQYF.

V gene TRBV7-8 combines with J gene TRBJ2-5, with D tentatively TRBD2 (6 bases). The germline V gene has CDR1 SGHVS and CDR2 FQNEAQ. This CDR3 is built from 15 residues. V was pared by 0 bases and J by 1 base, with 9 bases between. CDR3 protein: CASSLARRGQETQYF. Written as DNA, the CDR3 is TGTGCCAGCAGCTTAGCGAGGCGGGGCCAAGAGACCCAGTACTTC.

The V gene is TRBV4-2, the J gene TRBJ2-3, with TRBD2 matching over 8 bases. This CDR3 comprises 16 residues. Germline assignment: CDR1 LGHNA and CDR2 YNFKEQ. V shed 0 bases and J 1 base; nucleotides not matched to a gene: 3. DNA of the CDR3: TGTGCCAGCAGCCAAGATGGGCGGGAGGGCACAGATACGCAGTATTTT. As protein: CASSQDGREGTDTQYF.

The chain uses TRBV21-1 and TRBJ2-5; TRBD2, the D gene given by the table, was not confirmed from the DNA. TRBV21-1 constitutes a pseudogene. The CDR3 length is 15 residues. The CDR3 nucleotides are TGTGCCAGCAGCAAAGCCACTGGAGTCCAAGAGACCCAGTACTTC. It yields the protein CASSKATGVQETQYF.

The chain combines TRBV19 with TRBJ2-2; 8 bases line up with TRBD2. Germline V gene sequence: CDR1 LNHDA, CDR2 SQIVND (reference sequence). CDR3 length: 15 residues. V shed 6 bases, J shed 6 bases, and the junction held 9 bases outside the gene matches. The CDR3 DNA follows: TGTGCCAGTAGCCTCTGGAGCGGGAGACCCGGGGAGCTGTTTTTT. Translated: CASSLWSGRPGELFF.

The chain links TRBV7-9 to TRBJ1-5, with 8 positions matching TRBD1. CDR1 and CDR2 from the germline V gene are SEHNR and FQNEAQ (reference sequence). The CDR3 runs to 17 residues. The V segment lost 0 bases and the J segment 0 bases; nucleotides outside the gene matches: 4. CDR3 region: CASSLAQGGNSNQPQHF. The CDR3 region has the DNA TGTGCCAGCAGCTTAGCACAGGGGGGGAATAGCAATCAGCCCCAGCATTTT.

Here the CDR3 DNA reads TGTGCCAGCAGTTTTTCTCTAGGGGGCTTGTACGAGCAGTACTTC. Translation gives CASSFSLGGLYEQYF. The chain couples TRBV27 to TRBJ2-7, with TRBD1 matching over 7 bases. The CDR3 is 15 residues long. V dropped 3 bases and J dropped 4; count of bases not matched to a gene: 9. CDR1 MNHEY and CDR2 SMNVEV come from the germline V gene (reference sequence).

V gene TRBV28 combines with J gene TRBJ1-4; D gene unclear. Germline lookup yields CDR1 MDHEN and CDR2 SYDVKM. The CDR3 spans 14 residues. The V end was cut by 5 bases, the J end by 8 bases, with 15 bases between. CDR3 nucleotides: TGTGCCAGCAGTATCCGATCGGGGAGAGAAAAACTGTTTTTT. It codes for CASSIRSGREKLFF. Using reference TRBV28 and TRBJ1-4 for the parts outside the CDR3, the full variable domain is DVKVTQSSRYLVKRTGEKVFLECVQDMDHENMFWYRQDPGLGLRLIYFSYDVKMKEKGDIPEGYSVSREKKERFSLILESASTNQTSMYLCASSIRSGREKLFFGSGTQLSVL.